This TCR beta chain was captured by sequencing in a study of T cell repertoires in aging, cancer and after chemotherapy. The V end lost 0 bases, the J end lost 2 bases, and 11 bases lay between the germline ends. There are 15 residues in the CDR3. Germline CDR1 reads SGHKS; CDR2 reads YYEKEE (reference sequence). A mixed TRB-A/B primer pool amplified rearranged TRB by multiplex touch-down PCR. TCRdb itself ran the multiplex PCR reads through MiXCR, one entry per CDR3 protein. The sample records about 2,200 distinct CDR3 sequences, 30% to 40% being singletons. The template was genomic DNA from peripheral blood, not RNA.

The V call is TRBV5-5, the J call TRBJ2-5; unclear D gene. Sequencing used blood. This TCR was sampled from a human donor with a solid tumor. CDR3 sequence (DNA): TGTGCCAGCAGCTTGGCAGCTTACTTACAAGAGACCCAGTACTTC. Protein sequence: CASSLAAYLQETQYF.